Below, 20 T cell receptor beta chains from the same sample are listed, as sequenced in a study of blood T cell repertoires in COVID-19. TCRdb's table, derived via immunoSEQ multiplex PCR, lists solely in-frame clones and lacks some. The profile shows around 300,000 clones, 85% of them singletons. The sample was peripheral blood. These receptors were obtained from a human donor in a cohort sampled during active COVID-19.

The genes are TRBV20-1 and TRBJ1-1; D is possibly TRBD1 (5 bases). The CDR3 runs 11 residues. Trimming removed 8 bases from V and 11 bases from J, with 18 bases in between. Per the germline V gene, CDR1 is DFQATT and CDR2 is SNEGSKA (reference sequence). The CDR3 DNA is TGCAGTCTGATGGATAGGAGGGGTGCTTTCTTT. It translates to CSLMDRRGAFF.

The chain couples TRBV6-5 to TRBJ2-1; 11 bases agree with TRBD2. The V gene end was trimmed by 6 bases and the J gene end by 9 bases; junction bases not matched to a gene: 10. CDR3 length: 15 residues. The germline V gene encodes CDR1 MNHEY and CDR2 SVGAGI. Here the CDR3 reads CASSLFSGGAGEQFF. CDR3 bases: TGTGCCAGCAGCCTCTTTAGCGGGGGGGCGGGTGAGCAGTTCTTC.

This chain connects TRBV6-5 to TRBJ1-2, with 9 nucleotides matching TRBD1. This CDR3 contains 15 residues. The V gene's germline CDR1 is MNHEY and CDR2 SVGAGI. V shed 6 bases, J shed 7 bases, and the junction held 12 bases outside the gene matches. CDR3 DNA sequence: TGTGCCAGCAGAAACCCGGGACAGGGTAGTATTGGCTACACCTTC. Protein product: CASRNPGQGSIGYTF.

This sequence joins TRBV29-1 and TRBJ2-2; 13 bases are shared with TRBD2. The CDR3 is 17 amino acids. With 7 bases clipped from V and 2 bases from J, the junction kept 10 bases outside the gene matches. CDR1 is SQVTM and CDR2 is ANQGSEA in the germline V gene. DNA of the CDR3: TGCAGCGCCGTCCCGGGACTAGCGGGACCTAACACCGGGGAGCTGTTTTTT. Residues: CSAVPGLAGPNTGELFF.

The chain has TRBV19 and TRBJ1-2; TRBD1 agrees at 7 bases. There are 13 residues in the CDR3. Per the germline V gene, CDR1 is LNHDA and CDR2 is SQIVND (reference sequence). The V gene end was trimmed by 4 bases and the J gene end by 4 bases; junction bases not matched to a gene: 3. The CDR3 reads CASSNPGGYGYTF. The CDR3 DNA follows: TGTGCCAGTAGTAACCCAGGGGGCTATGGCTACACCTTC.

The genes are TRBV5-8 and TRBJ1-1; D unclear. The CDR3 consists of 14 residues. V dropped 1 base and J dropped 4 bases, with 11 bases sitting between them. Germline V lookup: CDR1 SGHTS, CDR2 YDEGEE. CDR3 DNA sequence: TGTGCCAGCAGCTTGTTCGAGATTGCCACTGAAGCTTTCTTT. This translates into CASSLFEIATEAFF.

This rearrangement joins TRBV18 to TRBJ2-7; weak D call: TRBD2 (6 bases). Germline V gene data show CDR1 as KGHSH and CDR2 as LQKENI. There are 16 residues in the CDR3. V was clipped by 3 bases and J by 7 bases, with 22 bases between them. CDR3 sequence reads: CASSPTEAGPRGEQYF. The CDR3 nucleotides are TGTGCCAGCTCACCCACGGAAGCGGGCCCCCGGGGAGAGCAGTACTTC.

This chain's CDR3 is CASSLVNSGTGEQFF. The CDR3 nucleotides are TGCGCCAGCAGCTTGGTGAATAGCGGGACTGGGGAGCAGTTCTTC. J is TRBJ2-1 and V is TRBV5-1, with 8 positions matching TRBD2. Germline CDR1 reads SGHRS; CDR2 reads YFSETQ. The junction had 9 bases not matched to a gene; V was cut back by 0 bases and J by 10 bases. CDR3 size: 15 residues. Full variable domain (rest looked up from reference TRBV5-1 and TRBJ2-1): KAGVTQTPRYLIKTRGQQVTLSCSPISGHRSVSWYQQTPGQGLQFLFEYFSETQRNKGNFPGRFSGRQFSNSRSEMNVSTLELGDSALYLCASSLVNSGTGEQFFGPGTRLTVL.

The gene calls are TRBV4-1 and TRBJ1-5; 10 bases fit TRBD1. Trimming cost V 2 bases and J 3 bases; bases outside gene matches: 4. The CDR3 runs to 16 residues. Germline V gene data show CDR1 as MGHRA and CDR2 as YSYEKL. CDR3 region: CASSQPGQGPNQPQHF. The CDR3 DNA is TGCGCCAGCAGCCAACCGGGACAGGGGCCCAATCAGCCCCAGCATTTT.

J is TRBJ1-5 and V is TRBV10-3, with D uncertain. Germline V gene data show CDR1 as ENHRY and CDR2 as SYGVKD. V lost 3 bases to trimming and J lost 2 bases, with 5 bases between them. This CDR3 has 13 residues. CDR3 region: CAISELGNQPQHF. The CDR3 DNA follows: TGTGCCATCAGTGAACTTGGCAATCAGCCCCAGCATTTT.

The chain joins TRBV10-2 to TRBJ2-3, with D unclear. CDR1 and CDR2 (germline): WSHSY, SAAADI. The length of the CDR3 is 13 residues. V was shortened by 7 bases and J by 6 bases, with 14 bases between the two germline ends. CDR3 DNA: TGCGCCAGCAAAGAGCCTACTCTGGATACGCAGTATTTT. This translates into CASKEPTLDTQYF.

This rearrangement joins TRBV19 to TRBJ1-3; unclear D gene. Germline CDR1 is LNHDA and CDR2 is SQIVND (reference sequence). This CDR3 is 13 amino acids long. The V gene lost 10 bases and the J gene lost 0 bases, with 10 bases spanning the gap. The CDR3 sequence is CATRHPSGNTIYF. CDR3 bases: TGTGCCACCAGACATCCCTCTGGAAACACCATATATTTT.

The V call is TRBV7-6, the J call TRBJ2-3, with 10 nucleotides matching TRBD1. V shed 6 bases, J shed 4 bases, and the junction held 7 bases outside the gene matches. There are 15 residues in the CDR3. The germline gives CDR1 SGHVS, CDR2 FNYEAQ. Here the CDR3 DNA reads TGTGCCAGCAGTTCCGGGACAGGGGTCGCAGATACGCAGTATTTT. This sequence encodes CASSSGTGVADTQYF.

The chain links TRBV19 to TRBJ2-4; 8 bases align to TRBD2. This CDR3 region has 15 residues. Germline assignment: CDR1 LNHDA and CDR2 SQIVND (reference sequence). The ends lost 5 bases at V and 0 bases at J; junction bases unmatched: 3. Here the CDR3 DNA reads TGTGCCAGTAGTGAAGCGGGGGTAGCCAAAAACATTCAGTACTTC. Its translation is CASSEAGVAKNIQYF.

The chain combines TRBV5-5 with TRBJ1-1; the D gene is possibly TRBD1 (6 bases). Germline assignment: CDR1 SGHKS and CDR2 YYEKEE (reference sequence). The CDR3 runs to 17 residues. The germline V and J ends were trimmed by 2 bases and 0 bases, with 17 bases remaining between them. The CDR3 reads CASSFTRGDKMNTEAFF. The CDR3 DNA reads as TGTGCCAGCAGCTTCACCAGGGGCGATAAAATGAACACTGAAGCTTTCTTT.

The chain couples TRBV2 to TRBJ2-3, with D hard to call. V lost 4 bases to trimming and J lost 5 bases, with 13 bases between them. Per the germline V gene, CDR1 is SNHLY and CDR2 is FYNNEI. The CDR3 is 14 amino acids. The CDR3 protein is CASSVEPREDTQYF. For the CDR3, the DNA is TGTGCCAGCAGTGTAGAACCCCGTGAAGATACGCAGTATTTT. The whole variable domain, remainder taken from reference TRBV2 and TRBJ2-3, is EPEVTQTPSHQVTQMGQEVILRCVPISNHLYFYWYRQILGQKVEFLVSFYNNEISEKSEIFDDQFSVERPDGSNFTLKIRSTKLEDSAMYFCASSVEPREDTQYFGPGTRLTVL.

This clone was recorded a few times. This chain links TRBV19 with TRBJ2-3; the match to TRBD2 covers 10 bases. CDR1 is LNHDA and CDR2 is SQIVND in the germline V gene (reference sequence). The CDR3 has 16 amino acids. J was trimmed by 4 bases and V by 7 bases; bases with no gene match: 11. This CDR3 reads CASMESGLASADTQYF. In DNA form, the CDR3 reads TGTGCCAGTATGGAGTCGGGACTAGCGAGTGCAGATACGCAGTATTTT.

The chain has TRBV6-5 and TRBJ1-2; D may be TRBD1 (5 bases). V shed 5 bases and J shed 3 bases, with 7 bases lying between them. From germline, CDR1 is MNHEY and CDR2 SVGAGI. This CDR3 is 12 amino acids long. In nucleotides, the CDR3 is TGTGCCAGCAGTACGACAGACTATGGCTACACCTTC. Its translation is CASSTTDYGYTF.

The chain links TRBV7-9 to TRBJ1-2; 11 positions match TRBD1. The junction had 2 bases not matched to a gene; V was cut back by 4 bases and J by 4 bases. Germline V gene data show CDR1 as SEHNR and CDR2 as FQNEAQ (reference sequence). This CDR3 region has 14 residues. The CDR3 DNA is TGTGCCAGCAGCTGGGACAGGGGGAGCTATGGCTACACCTTC. This translates into CASSWDRGSYGYTF.

Of note for this clone: An end of the junction does not agree with germline; a read error may underlie this. The chain uses TRBV10-3 and TRBJ1-2; D unclear. CDR1 is ENHRY and CDR2 is SYGVKD in the germline V gene. The CDR3 length is 12 residues. The CDR3 region has the DNA TGTGCCATCAGTGAGTCTAACTCTGGCTACACCTTC. This gives the protein CAISESNSGYTF.